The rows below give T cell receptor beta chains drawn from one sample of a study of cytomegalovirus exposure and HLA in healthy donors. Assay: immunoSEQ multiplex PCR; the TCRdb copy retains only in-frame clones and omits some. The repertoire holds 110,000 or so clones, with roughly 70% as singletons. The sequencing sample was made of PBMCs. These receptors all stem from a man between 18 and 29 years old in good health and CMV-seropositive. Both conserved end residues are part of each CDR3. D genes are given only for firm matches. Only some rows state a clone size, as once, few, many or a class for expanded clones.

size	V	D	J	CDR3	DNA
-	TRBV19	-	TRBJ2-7	CASSLESSYEQYF	TGTGCCAGTAGTCTGGAGAGCTCCTACGAGCAGTACTTC
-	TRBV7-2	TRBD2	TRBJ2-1	CASSSARTSGNEQFF	TGTGCCAGCAGCTCCGCCCGGACTAGCGGAAATGAGCAGTTCTTC
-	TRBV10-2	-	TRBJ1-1	CASTEDSHTEAFF	TGCGCCAGCACTGAGGACAGCCACACTGAAGCTTTCTTT
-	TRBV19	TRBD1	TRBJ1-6	CASRKPGQGNSPLHF	TGTGCCAGTAGAAAACCGGGACAGGGGAATTCACCCCTCCACTTT
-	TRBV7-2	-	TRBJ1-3	CASSFPSSGNTIYF	TGTGCCAGCAGCTTCCCGAGCTCTGGAAACACCATATATTTT
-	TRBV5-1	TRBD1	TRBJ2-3	CASSSRRQGLGTDTQYF	TGCGCCAGCAGCTCGCGAAGACAGGGATTGGGCACAGATACGCAGTATTTT
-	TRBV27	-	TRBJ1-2	CASARWGGGYTF	TGTGCCAGCGCCCGATGGGGAGGTGGCTACACCTTC
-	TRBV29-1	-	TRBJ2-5	CSVPGLLTRGETQYF	TGCAGCGTTCCGGGACTGCTCACTAGGGGAGAGACCCAGTACTTC
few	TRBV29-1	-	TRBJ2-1	CSGLDGGAYNEQFF	TGCAGCGGTTTGGACGGAGGCGCCTACAATGAGCAGTTCTTC
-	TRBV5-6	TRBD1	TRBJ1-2	CASSPDRVHGYTF	TGTGCCAGCAGCCCGGACAGGGTCCATGGCTACACCTTC
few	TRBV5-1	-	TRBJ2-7	CASSQGTGRGEQYF	TGCGCCAGCAGCCAAGGGACGGGCAGGGGCGAGCAGTACTTC
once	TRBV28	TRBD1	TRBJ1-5	CASSLDRGHFDNQPQHF	TGTGCCAGCAGCCTGGACAGGGGGCATTTTGACAATCAGCCCCAGCATTTT
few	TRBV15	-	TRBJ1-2	CATSRKGGSTYGYTF	TGTGCCACCAGCAGAAAAGGAGGGAGTACCTATGGCTACACCTTC
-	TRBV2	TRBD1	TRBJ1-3	CASRDRGQGNTIYF	TGTGCCAGCAGAGACAGGGGGCAGGGAAACACCATATATTTT
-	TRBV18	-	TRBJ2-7	CASSPRGYEQYF	TGTGCCAGCTCACCTCGGGGGTACGAGCAGTACTTC
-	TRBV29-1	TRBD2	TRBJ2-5	CSVLAGEETQYF	TGCAGCGTCTTAGCGGGGGAAGAGACCCAGTACTTC
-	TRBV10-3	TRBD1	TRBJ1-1	CAISERQGNTEAFF	TGTGCCATCAGTGAAAGACAGGGGAACACTGAAGCTTTCTTT
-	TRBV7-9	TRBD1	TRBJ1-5	CASSMGQPNQPQHF	TGTGCCAGCAGCATGGGACAGCCTAATCAGCCCCAGCATTTT
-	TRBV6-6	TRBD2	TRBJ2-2	CASGRDSGGDTGELFF	TGTGCCAGCGGCCGGGATAGCGGGGGGGACACCGGGGAGCTGTTTTTT
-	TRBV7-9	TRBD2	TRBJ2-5	CASSPPRGQETQYF	TGTGCCAGCAGTCCCCCGCGGGGGCAAGAGACCCAGTACTTC
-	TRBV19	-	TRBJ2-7	CASSGGYEQYF	TGTGCCAGTAGTGGCGGCTACGAGCAGTACTTC
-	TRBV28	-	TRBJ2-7	CATRPGGLYEQYF	TGTGCCACCCGGCCGGGCGGACTCTACGAGCAGTACTTC
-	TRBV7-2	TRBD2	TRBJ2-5	CASSPSWGGLKTQYF	TGTGCCAGCAGCCCTTCGTGGGGGGGGTTGAAGACCCAGTACTTC
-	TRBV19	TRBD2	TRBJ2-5	CASIPGLAGEETQYF	TGTGCCAGTATCCCTGGGCTAGCGGGGGAAGAGACCCAGTACTTC
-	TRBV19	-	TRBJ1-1	CASSIVRDTEAFF	TGTGCCAGTAGTATAGTTCGGGACACTGAAGCTTTCTTT
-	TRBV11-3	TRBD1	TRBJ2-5	CASSLGTGTDVSQETQYF	TGTGCCAGCAGCTTAGGGACAGGCACCGACGTCTCGCAAGAGACCCAGTACTTC
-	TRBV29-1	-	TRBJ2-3	CSVPKGGISTDTQYF	TGCAGCGTGCCCAAGGGGGGGATATCTACAGATACGCAGTATTTT
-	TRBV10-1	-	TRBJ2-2	CASSEPVAGTTNTGELFF	TGCGCCAGCAGTGAGCCAGTCGCGGGAACAACGAACACCGGGGAGCTGTTTTTT
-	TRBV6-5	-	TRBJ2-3	CASSPLRSDTQYF	TGTGCCAGCAGCCCCCTGAGGTCAGATACGCAGTATTTT
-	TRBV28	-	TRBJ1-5	CASRGHGNQPQHF	TGTGCCAGCCGAGGGCACGGCAATCAGCCCCAGCATTTT
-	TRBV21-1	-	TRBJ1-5	CASSFVEGVFDQPQHF	TGTGCCAGCAGCTTCGTCGAGGGAGTTTTCGATCAGCCCCAGCATTTT
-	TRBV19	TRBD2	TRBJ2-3	CASSIDHSGGRASTDTQYF	TGTGCCAGTAGTATAGATCATAGCGGGGGACGGGCTAGCACAGATACGCAGTATTTT